Described below is a single T cell receptor beta chain sequence and its context. Its antigen remains unidentified. cDNA synthesis used the whole RNA isolate, giving expressed TCRB sequences. Sequencing of naive, central memory and regulatory T cell samples gave an average of around 4 million reads. Sequencing was performed with immunoSEQ multiplex PCR; in TCRdb, only in-frame clones are kept and a portion is missing. The sample carries some 350,000 clones, over 8.5% recorded once. Naive, central memory, regulatory and stem cell-like memory cells within the CD4+ compartment were sorted using CD45RO/CCR7/CD25/CD127/CD95/CD27. The data belong to a study of beta chain features in type 1 diabetes. For the study at large: Healthy donors and patients showed comparable age, gender and cell yields.

Study findings and constraints: For cells with high TCR expression, cDNA sequencing could yield over-representation. Type 1 diabetes patients showed a moderate but significant shortening of TCRB CDR3s in all four CD4+ subsets.

Sequences were obtained from central memory CD4+ T cells from blood. The TCR was taken from a man aged 25-45 years with type 1 diabetes.

CDR3 sequence (DNA): TGTGCCAGTAGATTACAGGGGACGAACTCCTACAATGAGCAGTTCTTC. This translates into CASRLQGTNSYNEQFF. V gene TRBV19 combines with J gene TRBJ2-1, with TRBD1 identical over 7 bases. Germline V gene sequence: CDR1 LNHDA, CDR2 SQIVND (reference sequence). CDR3 length equals 16 residues. V trimming: 6 bases; J trimming: 0 bases; junction bases outside the gene matches: 8.